This entry lists 25 T cell receptor beta chains sequenced from one sample in a study of T cells in Graves' hyperthyroidism and ophthalmopathy. RNA transcripts yielded amplified TCR beta CDR3 regions. Initially, a first-round RT-PCR of the TCR CDR3 employed the HTBI primer set. One entry per CDR3 protein, called by TCRdb with MiXCR from the multiplex PCR reads. The table has roughly 380,000 distinct CDR3 sequences, about 13% seen once. Specimen: blood. The receptors were gathered from a man aged 30 to 39 with Graves' hyperthyroidism that later progressed to Graves' ophthalmopathy.

In its sample, this clonotype was seen many times. CDR3 coding DNA: TGTGCCAGCAGTGATGGGGGGCGGGGAGAGACCCAGTACTTC. It yields the protein CASSDGGRGETQYF. The chain employs TRBV6-1 and TRBJ2-5; D might be TRBD1 or TRBD2, each matching 6 bases. The CDR3 has 14 residues. Trimming removed 3 bases from V and 4 bases from J, with 12 bases in between. Germline CDR1 reads MNHNS; CDR2 reads SASEGT.

This clonotype came up a few times. V gene TRBV4-2 combines with J gene TRBJ2-3, with a weak D call TRBD1 (5 bases). The CDR3 runs to 16 residues. The germline V gene has CDR1 LGHNA and CDR2 YNFKEQ. V was trimmed by 0 bases and J by 1 base, leaving 11 bases between them. The CDR3 is CASSQDRGRRTDTQYF. CDR3 DNA sequence: TGTGCCAGCAGCCAAGATAGGGGCAGGCGCACAGATACGCAGTATTTT.

The chain is built from TRBV4-1 and TRBJ1-3, with D uncertain. The CDR3 covers 19 residues. Between the trimmed V and J ends, which lost 4 bases and 4 bases, there was a span of 26 bases. Germline lookup yields CDR1 MGHRA and CDR2 YSYEKL. CDR3 sequence: CASSPPPPYSRTMGNTIYF. CDR3 DNA: TGCGCCAGCAGCCCCCCCCCCCCTTATAGCCGGACGATGGGAAACACCATATATTTT.

The V and J genes are TRBV6-5 and TRBJ2-7, with a possible D match to TRBD1 (7 bases). Germline V gene lookup returns CDR1 MNHEY and CDR2 SVGAGI. CDR3 length equals 13 residues. Trimming removed 3 bases at V and 6 bases at J, with 12 bases between. The CDR3 DNA sequence: TGTGCCAGCAGTTATGTTCAGGGGGGCGAGCAGTACTTC. It translates to CASSYVQGGEQYF.

The chain joins TRBV6-5 to TRBJ2-3; D not resolved. The CDR3 sequence is 14 residues long. Germline CDR1 and CDR2: MNHEY and SVGAGI. The germline V and J ends were trimmed by 2 bases and 2 bases, with 8 bases remaining between them. The CDR3: CASSYGGLTDTQYF. CDR3 DNA sequence: TGTGCCAGCAGTTACGGCGGTCTCACAGATACGCAGTATTTT.

As DNA, the CDR3 is TGTGCCAGCAGTGCTGCGGGGGGGGGCACAGATACGCAGTATTTT. Protein product: CASSAAGGGTDTQYF. The gene calls are TRBV12-3 or TRBV12-4 and TRBJ2-3, with 9 positions matching TRBD2. CDR3 length equals 15 residues. After removal of 5 bases from V and 1 base from J, the junction contained 4 bases not matched to a gene.

This chain connects TRBV20-1 to TRBJ2-1, with 7 bases matching TRBD2. Germline V lookup: CDR1 DFQATT, CDR2 SNEGSKA (reference sequence). There are 16 residues in the CDR3. With 3 bases clipped from V and 0 bases from J, the junction kept 8 bases outside the gene matches. The CDR3 reads CSARVPGLRSYNEQFF. In nucleotides, the CDR3 is TGCAGTGCTAGGGTGCCGGGACTACGCTCCTACAATGAGCAGTTCTTC.

In this sample, this clonotype turned up many times. The V gene is TRBV27, the J gene TRBJ1-5; D remains ambiguous. CDR3 length: 15 amino acids. The germline V gene has CDR1 MNHEY and CDR2 SMNVEV (reference sequence). V was pared by 5 bases and J by 2 bases, with 13 bases between. CDR3 DNA sequence: TGTGCCAGCAGTCCCTTTGAAAGCGGCAATCAGCCCCAGCATTTT. Amino acid sequence: CASSPFESGNQPQHF.

The rearrangement uses TRBV6-5 and TRBJ1-4, with D possibly TRBD1 on 6 matching bases. Germline V gene sequence: CDR1 MNHEY, CDR2 SVGAGI. The CDR3 runs to 15 residues. V was clipped by 4 bases and J by 4 bases, with 13 bases between them. The CDR3 here is CASSSRRDNNEKLFF. The CDR3 bases are TGTGCCAGCAGTTCTCGCAGGGACAATAATGAAAAACTGTTTTTT.

This clonotype was counted at least ten times. The V gene is TRBV6-1, the J gene TRBJ1-1; TRBD1 is a possible D gene (6 bases). Trimming took off 8 bases at V and 0 bases at J, with 16 bases between the two ends. The V gene's germline CDR1 is MNHNS and CDR2 SASEGT. The CDR3 runs 15 residues. CDR3 residues: CASFEGGGVNTEAFF. The CDR3 DNA sequence: TGTGCCAGCTTCGAAGGGGGGGGTGTGAACACTGAAGCTTTCTTT.

This clonotype was observed a few times. The chain employs TRBV4-1 and TRBJ2-7; the D is unclear. The germline gives CDR1 MGHRA, CDR2 YSYEKL. CDR3 length equals 14 residues. Trimming took 1 base from V and 2 from J, leaving 9 bases between them. The CDR3: CASSQAQRTYEQYF. The CDR3 DNA sequence: TGCGCCAGCAGCCAAGCTCAGCGAACCTACGAGCAGTACTTC.

This clonotype was picked up many times. The gene calls are TRBV2 and TRBJ1-4; D call uncertain. The CDR3 has 12 residues. CDR1 and CDR2 from the germline V gene are SNHLY and FYNNEI. Trimming cost V 6 bases and J 4 bases, with 6 bases left between them. CDR3 residues: CASRSRNEKLFF. CDR3 sequence (DNA): TGTGCCAGCAGGAGCCGTAATGAAAAACTGTTTTTT.

On this clonotype itself: A single base separates this from a much larger clone, so it may be a read error. The CDR3 sequence is CASGIDHTVEDTQYF. As DNA, the CDR3 is TGTGCCAGTGGTATAGATCACACCGTGGAAGATACGCAGTATTTT. The V and J genes are TRBV12-3 or TRBV12-4 and TRBJ2-3; D ambiguous. The CDR3 is 15 residues long. V was pared by 9 bases and J by 5 bases, with 21 bases between.

J is TRBJ1-1 and V is TRBV19, with D uncertain. There are 13 residues in the CDR3. CDR1 and CDR2 (germline): LNHDA, SQIVND (reference sequence). V was cut by 3 bases and J by 4 bases, with 9 bases left in between. The CDR3, as DNA: TGTGCCAGTAGTATTGAATTGGGCACTGAAGCTTTCTTT. This translates into CASSIELGTEAFF. Using reference TRBV19 and TRBJ1-1 for the parts outside the CDR3, the full variable domain is DGGITQSPKYLFRKEGQNVTLSCEQNLNHDAMYWYRQDPGQGLRLIYYSQIVNDFQKGDIAEGYSVSREKKESFPLTVTSAQKNPTAFYLCASSIELGTEAFFGQGTRLTVV.

This clonotype has a count of ten or more. The chain combines TRBV2 with TRBJ2-3; 8 bases align to TRBD1. The ends lost 4 bases at V and 4 bases at J; junction bases unmatched: 1. Germline-derived CDR1 and CDR2 are SNHLY and FYNNEI. The CDR3 extends over 13 amino acids. The CDR3 coding sequence is TGTGCCAGCAGTGGACAGGGGTCAGATACGCAGTATTTT. This translates into CASSGQGSDTQYF.

This clonotype was found a few times. This chain joins TRBV29-1 and TRBJ1-2; D not resolved. CDR3 size: 13 residues. Trimming pared 0 bases from V and 11 bases from J, leaving 16 bases between. CDR1 SQVTM and CDR2 ANQGSEA come from the germline V gene. This chain's CDR3 is CSVEDGARAWYTF. The DNA of the CDR3 is TGCAGCGTTGAAGATGGCGCCCGTGCGTGGTACACCTTC.

This clonotype came up a few times. The genes are TRBV11-1 and TRBJ2-7, with a tentative D call TRBD1 (5 bases). Trimming cost V 1 base and J 13 bases, with 17 bases left between them. The CDR3 is 13 residues long. Looked up from germline, CDR1 is SGHAT and CDR2 is FQDESV (reference sequence). The CDR3 DNA reads as TGTGCCAGCAGCTTAGGACAGTCCTACGGGCAATACTTC. Encoded protein: CASSLGQSYGQYF.

This clonotype occurred a few times. The chain joins TRBV19 to TRBJ2-4, with TRBD1 as a possible D gene (6 bases). The V gene lost 5 bases and the J gene lost 6 bases, with 11 bases spanning the gap. The CDR3 extends over 13 amino acids. CDR1 is LNHDA, CDR2 SQIVND, per germline (reference sequence). CDR3 residues: CASSPGTLNIQYF. The CDR3 DNA reads TGTGCCAGTAGTCCGGGGACATTAAACATTCAGTACTTC.

Points on this clonotype: This may come from a read error, since a much larger clone is one base off. This rearrangement joins TRBV28 to TRBJ2-5, with TRBD1 identical over 7 bases. V shed 4 bases, J shed 0 bases, and the junction held 8 bases outside the gene matches. Germline loops: CDR1 MDHEN, CDR2 SYDVKM. The CDR3 has 16 amino acids. CDR3 nucleotide sequence: TGTGCCAGCAGTTCCCACCGGGACAGATACCAAGAGACCCAGTACTTC. Translated, it gives CASSSHRDRYQETQYF. Combining the CDR3 with reference TRBV28 and TRBJ2-5 gives the whole variable domain DVKVTQSSRYLVKRTGEKVFLECVQDMDHENMFWYRQDPGLGLRLIYFSYDVKMKEKGDIPEGYSVSREKKERFSLILESASTNQTSMYLCASSSHRDRYQETQYFGPGTRLLVL.

Many counts were recorded for this clonotype. The chain links TRBV11-2 to TRBJ2-1; 9 bases fit TRBD1. V gave up 0 bases and J gave up 7 bases; unmatched junction bases: 10. Germline CDR1 SGHAT, CDR2 FQNNGV. The CDR3 extends over 17 amino acids. CDR3 in amino acids: CASSLEVWDRVENEQFF. CDR3 nucleotides: TGTGCCAGCAGCTTAGAAGTATGGGACAGGGTAGAAAATGAGCAGTTCTTC.

In its sample, this clonotype was seen many times. J is TRBJ1-5 and V is TRBV6-1; 7 bases are shared with TRBD1. This CDR3 is built from 14 residues. Germline lookup yields CDR1 MNHNS and CDR2 SASEGT. V lost 5 bases to trimming and J lost 7 bases; unmatched junction nucleotides: 8. The CDR3: CASSYTGVNQPQHF. DNA for the CDR3: TGTGCCAGCAGTTATACAGGGGTCAACCAGCCCCAGCATTTT.

This chain uses TRBV10-3 with TRBJ2-7; 9 positions agree with TRBD2. The CDR3 extends over 13 amino acids. Germline trimming cut 2 bases from V and 5 bases from J; bases unmatched to any gene: 1. Germline CDR1 is ENHRY and CDR2 is SYGVKD. The CDR3 sequence: CAISEVAGDEQYF. The CDR3 nucleotides are TGTGCCATCAGTGAGGTAGCGGGGGACGAGCAGTACTTC.

Here the CDR3 DNA reads TGTGCTAGTGGTTTGGTATTTAACCGGGAGCAGGGATCTGAAGCTTTCTTT. As protein: CASGLVFNREQGSEAFF. The rearrangement joins TRBV12-5 to TRBJ1-1; TRBD1 is a possible D gene (5 bases). Germline V gene sequence: CDR1 LGHNT, CDR2 FRNRAP. The CDR3 totals 17 residues. V lost 0 bases and J lost 6, with 20 bases in between. Using reference TRBV12-5 and TRBJ1-1 for the parts outside the CDR3, the full variable domain is DARVTQTPRHKVTEMGQEVTMRCQPILGHNTVFWYRQTMMQGLELLAYFRNRAPLDDSGMPKDRFSAEMPDATLATLKIQPSEPRDSAVYFCASGLVFNREQGSEAFFGQGTRLTVV.

A single count supports this clonotype. V gene TRBV4-1 combines with J gene TRBJ1-5, with 9 bases fitting TRBD1. In germline, CDR1 is MGHRA, CDR2 YSYEKL. Trimming at V came to 0 bases and at J to 4 bases, leaving 1 base not matched to a gene. The CDR3 extends over 15 amino acids. DNA for the CDR3: TGCGCCAGCAGCCAAGAACAGGGGGCTAATCAGCCCCAGCATTTT. This sequence encodes CASSQEQGANQPQHF.

This clonotype was recorded at least ten times. CDR3: CASSFRGRSDTQYF. In nucleotides, the CDR3 is TGTGCCAGCAGCTTCAGGGGGCGGTCAGATACGCAGTATTTT. This rearrangement joins TRBV11-2 to TRBJ2-3, with TRBD1 identical over 8 bases. Trimming removed 3 bases from V and 4 bases from J; junction bases left unmatched: 3. The germline V gene has CDR1 SGHAT and CDR2 FQNNGV. CDR3 length: 14 amino acids.